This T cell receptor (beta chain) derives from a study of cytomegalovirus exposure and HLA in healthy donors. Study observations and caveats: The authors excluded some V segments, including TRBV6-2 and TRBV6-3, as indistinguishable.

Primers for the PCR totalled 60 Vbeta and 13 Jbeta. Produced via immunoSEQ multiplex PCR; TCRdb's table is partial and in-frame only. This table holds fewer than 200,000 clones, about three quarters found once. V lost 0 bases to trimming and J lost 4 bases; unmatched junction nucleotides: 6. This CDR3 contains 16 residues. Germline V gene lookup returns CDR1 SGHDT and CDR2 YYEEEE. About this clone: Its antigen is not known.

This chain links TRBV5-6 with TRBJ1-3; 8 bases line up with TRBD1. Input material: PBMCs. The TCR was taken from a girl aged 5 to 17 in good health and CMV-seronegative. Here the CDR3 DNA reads TGTGCCAGCAGCTTGGGGACAGGGCCCGTGGGAAACACCATATATTTT. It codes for CASSLGTGPVGNTIYF.